The 23 T cell receptor beta chains below all came from one sample that was sequenced in a study of T cells in Graves' hyperthyroidism and ophthalmopathy. Amplified TCR beta CDR3 regions came from RNA transcripts. The study used the HTBI primer set for a first-round RT-PCR of the TCR CDR3. TCRdb fed the multiplex PCR reads into MiXCR, producing one record per CDR3 protein. Among around 440,000 distinct CDR3 sequences listed, 15% to 19% were seen once. Sequencing was performed on blood. These receptors originate from a woman between 18 and 29 years old with Graves' hyperthyroidism.

This clonotype was seen many times. This chain uses TRBV20-1 with TRBJ2-1; a possible D gene is TRBD2 (6 bases). The CDR3 totals 16 residues. The V end was cut by 2 bases, the J end by 0 bases, with 14 bases between. Germline loops: CDR1 DFQATT, CDR2 SNEGSKA (reference sequence). In DNA, the CDR3 is TGCAGTGCTAGACTGGAGGGCCAGAGCTCCTACAATGAGCAGTTCTTC. It yields the protein CSARLEGQSSYNEQFF.

This sequence joins TRBV10-1 and TRBJ1-1; D is ambiguous. Trimming removed 8 bases at V and 0 bases at J, with 10 bases between. The CDR3 loop spans 13 amino acids. Germline V gives CDR1 WNHNN, CDR2 SYGVQD (reference sequence). CDR3 coding DNA: TGCGCCAGCTCAAACAAAATGAACACTGAAGCTTTCTTT. This translates into CASSNKMNTEAFF.

This clonotype occurred a few times. The chain has TRBV10-3 and TRBJ1-2; 8 nucleotides align to TRBD1. From germline, CDR1 is ENHRY and CDR2 SYGVKD. CDR3 length: 12 residues. The junction had 5 bases not matched to a gene; V was cut back by 8 bases and J by 6 bases. DNA for the CDR3: TGTGCCATCGTAAGACAGGGGCATGGCTACACCTTC. This translates into CAIVRQGHGYTF.

This clonotype was detected ten times or more. The gene calls are TRBV5-6 and TRBJ1-1, with D uncertain. The CDR3 contains 15 residues. CDR1 and CDR2 from the germline V gene are SGHDT and YYEEEE. Trimming took 4 bases from V and 5 from J, leaving 18 bases between them. The chain's CDR3 is CASSHPRRTGTEAFF. The CDR3 region has the DNA TGTGCCAGCAGCCACCCCCGACGAACGGGGACTGAAGCTTTCTTT.

This clonotype was found a few times. The chain carries TRBV25-1 and TRBJ2-7; D unclear. Germline-derived CDR1 and CDR2 are MGHDK and SYGVNS. This CDR3 is 13 amino acids long. V dropped 2 bases and J dropped 4 bases, with 9 bases sitting between them. In DNA, the CDR3 is TGTGCCAGCAGTGAAGGCCCGAGATACGAGCAGTACTTC. Translation gives CASSEGPRYEQYF.

This clonotype has a count of ten or more. The V gene is TRBV5-1, the J gene TRBJ1-6; no reliable D call. CDR1 is SGHRS and CDR2 is YFSETQ in the germline V gene. The CDR3 loop spans 13 amino acids. Trimming took off 0 bases at V and 8 bases at J, with 6 bases between the two ends. This CDR3 reads CASSLVSDSPLHF. Here the CDR3 DNA reads TGCGCCAGCAGCTTGGTCAGTGATTCACCCCTCCACTTT.

This clonotype appeared many times. V is TRBV20-1 and J is TRBJ2-1, with TRBD2 matching 13 bases. Germline assignment: CDR1 DFQATT and CDR2 SNEGSKA (reference sequence). The CDR3 runs 15 residues. V dropped 3 bases and J dropped 9; count of bases not matched to a gene: 8. Written as DNA, the CDR3 is TGCAGTGCTAGGCCGGGACTAGCGGGAATAGGTGAGCAGTTCTTC. Translation gives CSARPGLAGIGEQFF.

This clonotype was recorded at least ten times. This chain links TRBV6-2 or TRBV6-3 with TRBJ2-1, with D uncertain. From germline, CDR1 is MNHEY and CDR2 SVGEGT. V was shortened by 4 bases and J by 9 bases, with 25 bases between the two germline ends. The CDR3 runs to 17 residues. The DNA for the CDR3 is TGTGCCAGCAGTTTCATACCCCCTGGTGATAGCTATGGTGAGCAGTTCTTC. Protein: CASSFIPPGDSYGEQFF.

There are a few counts of this clonotype. The chain recombines TRBV20-1 with TRBJ2-7; TRBD1 matches at 10 bases. Germline CDR1 and CDR2: DFQATT and SNEGSKA (reference sequence). The CDR3 is 16 amino acids. V was clipped by 4 bases and J by 2 bases; unmatched bases: 11. This CDR3 is CSAINPDRGRPYEQYF. The CDR3 region has the DNA TGCAGTGCTATAAACCCCGACAGGGGGCGTCCCTACGAGCAGTACTTC.

This clonotype was detected ten times or more. The gene calls are TRBV10-3 and TRBJ1-1; D is perhaps TRBD1 (5 bases). CDR1 ENHRY and CDR2 SYGVKD come from the germline V gene. V was cut by 10 bases and J by 1 base, with 13 bases left in between. The CDR3 extends over 13 amino acids. The CDR3 region is CATLRGTNTEAFF. CDR3 in DNA: TGTGCCACCTTACGGGGCACGAACACTGAAGCTTTCTTT.

This clonotype was counted many times. The chain carries TRBV5-1 and TRBJ1-5; D is perhaps TRBD1 (5 bases). This CDR3 is 15 amino acids long. V shed 5 bases and J shed 5 bases, with 17 bases lying between them. CDR1 is SGHRS, CDR2 YFSETQ, per germline. In DNA, the CDR3 is TGCGCCAGCAGAGTGGGGACTAGGCTCCATCAGCCCCAGCATTTT. This codes for CASRVGTRLHQPQHF. Using reference TRBV5-1 and TRBJ1-5 for the parts outside the CDR3, the full variable domain is KAGVTQTPRYLIKTRGQQVTLSCSPISGHRSVSWYQQTPGQGLQFLFEYFSETQRNKGNFPGRFSGRQFSNSRSEMNVSTLELGDSALYLCASRVGTRLHQPQHFGDGTRLSIL.

This clonotype was recorded many times. CDR3 nucleotide sequence: TGTGCCAGCAGTAACGCGGGCGGGAGGTCCTACAATGAGCAGTTCTTC. Its protein is CASSNAGGRSYNEQFF. This chain links TRBV28 with TRBJ2-1, with 8 positions matching TRBD2. V trimming: 5 bases; J trimming: 1 base; junction bases outside the gene matches: 7. Looked up from germline, CDR1 is MDHEN and CDR2 is SYDVKM. The CDR3 sequence is 16 residues long.

This chain links TRBV11-2 with TRBJ1-4; TRBD1 is a possible D gene (6 bases). V lost 4 bases, J lost 10 bases, and 19 bases lay in between. This CDR3 is 15 amino acids long. Germline V gene sequence: CDR1 SGHAT, CDR2 FQNNGV. The CDR3 nucleotides are TGTGCCAGCAGCTCCCCTGGGGGGCGGATTCGAAAACTGTTTTTT. Its protein is CASSSPGGRIRKLFF.

This clonotype occurred a few times. The chain joins TRBV20-1 to TRBJ1-5; 9 nucleotides match TRBD1. The trim removed 2 bases at V and 1 base at J, leaving 9 bases unmatched. Germline V lookup: CDR1 DFQATT, CDR2 SNEGSKA (reference sequence). This CDR3 is built from 17 residues. The CDR3 DNA reads TGCAGTGCTAGAACAGGGGGCGGTATTGTAAGCAATCAGCCCCAGCATTTT. Protein product: CSARTGGGIVSNQPQHF.

This clonotype was recorded a few times. This sequence joins TRBV5-1 and TRBJ2-5, with 11 bases aligning to TRBD2. V gave up 4 bases and J gave up 5 bases; unmatched junction bases: 7. The V gene's germline CDR1 is SGHRS and CDR2 YFSETQ. There are 15 residues in the CDR3. The chain's CDR3 is CASSHELAGAETQYF. Here the CDR3 DNA reads TGCGCCAGCAGCCACGAACTAGCGGGAGCGGAGACCCAGTACTTC.

At least ten counts were recorded for this clonotype. The chain is built from TRBV12-3 or TRBV12-4 and TRBJ2-1, with TRBD2 as a possible D gene (6 bases). Trimming stripped 2 bases from V and 7 bases from J, with 12 bases between. The CDR3 contains 14 residues. For the CDR3, the DNA is TGTGCCAGCAGTTTATGGGACTCGGAGAATGAGCAGTTCTTC. This encodes CASSLWDSENEQFF.

This clonotype was seen a few times. This chain uses TRBV6-1 with TRBJ1-5; the D is unclear. The CDR3 contains 14 residues. The germline V gene encodes CDR1 MNHNS and CDR2 SASEGT. V lost 11 bases to trimming and J lost 4 bases, with 18 bases between them. CDR3 sequence reads: CAVKDLPSNQPQHF. The DNA of the CDR3 is TGTGCCGTGAAGGACCTCCCCTCTAATCAGCCCCAGCATTTT.

This clonotype was observed at least ten times. This chain links TRBV11-2 with TRBJ2-5, with D unresolved. The germline V gene encodes CDR1 SGHAT and CDR2 FQNNGV. CDR3 size: 15 residues. Trimming shortened V by 0 bases and J by 7 bases, and 15 bases separated the two germline ends. CDR3 in amino acids: CASSLDSAAMRTQYF. CDR3 bases: TGTGCCAGCAGCTTAGATTCGGCAGCGATGAGGACCCAGTACTTC.

This clonotype has just a few counts. The chain combines TRBV24-1 with TRBJ2-3, with D possibly TRBD1 on 6 matching bases. The length of the CDR3 is 14 residues. Between the trimmed V and J ends, which lost 7 bases and 6 bases, there was a span of 16 bases. Germline values: CDR1 KGHDR, CDR2 SFDVKD. CDR3 sequence reads: CATSPTGSRDTQYF. In nucleotides, the CDR3 is TGTGCCACCAGCCCCACAGGGAGCCGGGATACGCAGTATTTT.

The chain employs TRBV19 and TRBJ2-5; the match to TRBD2 covers 12 bases. The CDR3 spans 20 residues. The germline gives CDR1 LNHDA, CDR2 SQIVND (reference sequence). V gave up 3 bases and J gave up 0 bases; unmatched junction bases: 14. CDR3 loop: CASSIIPGLAGAKHQETQYF. CDR3 sequence (DNA): TGTGCCAGTAGTATTATTCCGGGACTAGCGGGTGCAAAACACCAAGAGACCCAGTACTTC.

This clonotype was detected a few times. In DNA form, the CDR3 reads TGTGCCAGCAGCTTTGAGGGGGCAGGCTATGGCTACACCTTC. It is translated as CASSFEGAGYGYTF. The chain couples TRBV7-9 to TRBJ1-2; the match to TRBD1 covers 7 bases. CDR1 is SEHNR and CDR2 is FQNEAQ in the germline V gene (reference sequence). Trimming at V came to 3 bases and at J to 4 bases, leaving 5 bases not matched to a gene. This CDR3 is 14 amino acids long.

On this clonotype: Mismatch with germline at one junction end may stem from a read error. This chain links TRBV12-3 or TRBV12-4 with TRBJ1-6; the D is unclear. CDR3 length: 14 residues. The DNA of the CDR3 is TGTGCCAGCAGTTTAGGGCAGCCAAATTCACACCTCCACTTT. Translated, it gives CASSLGQPNSHLHF.

This clonotype was counted between two and nine times. The genes are TRBV6-1 and TRBJ2-1; 8 nucleotides match TRBD1. Germline V gene data show CDR1 as MNHNS and CDR2 as SASEGT. V gave up 4 bases and J gave up 4 bases; unmatched junction bases: 6. The CDR3 totals 15 residues. In nucleotides, the CDR3 is TGTGCCAGCAGTGGAGATGACAGGGGATACAATGAGCAGTTCTTC. Protein: CASSGDDRGYNEQFF.